A selection of T cell receptor beta chains follows, all from one sample in a study of post-analysis software for immune sequencing data. TCRdb re-called the PCR reads with MiXCR, one entry per CDR3 protein. The profile covers about half a million distinct CDR3 sequences, with around 36% appearing a single time and under 7% taken by the ten largest. The sequencing input was blood. Source of these receptors: a girl under 18 with multiple sclerosis. Each CDR3 is given without its conserved first and last residue. The D gene is left open where the match is weak.

J: TRBJ2-6; V: TRBV25-1; D: NA; length: 14; CDR3: ASSEYSGAGANVLT
J: TRBJ1-6; V: TRBV7-8; D: NA; length: 12; CDR3: ASTNQGFGSPLH
J: TRBJ1-2; V: TRBV5-1; D: TRBD1; length: 12; CDR3: ASSSGQGHYGYT
J: TRBJ2-5; V: TRBV12-3/TRBV12-4; D: TRBD2; length: 12; CDR3: ASSLSGIQETQY
J: TRBJ1-5; V: TRBV29-1; D: NA; length: 11; CDR3: SAVLGGSGPQH
J: TRBJ2-1; V: TRBV12-5; D: NA; length: 10; CDR3: ASGLFAYEQF
J: TRBJ2-1; V: TRBV2; D: TRBD2; length: 14; CDR3: ASSASSGGPYNEQF
J: TRBJ1-4; V: TRBV5-1; D: NA; length: 13; CDR3: ASSFGGPEGEKLF
J: TRBJ2-1; V: TRBV6-5; D: NA; length: 10; CDR3: ASSYTPNEQF
J: TRBJ2-7; V: TRBV9; D: NA; length: 11; CDR3: ASSQGLLYEQY
J: TRBJ2-5; V: TRBV18; D: NA; length: 12; CDR3: ASSPWKSQETQY
J: TRBJ2-5; V: TRBV10-3; D: TRBD1; length: 12; CDR3: ATVAMTGEETQY
J: TRBJ2-1; V: TRBV5-1; D: TRBD2; length: 15; CDR3: AGSLVGRGGLYNEQF
J: TRBJ1-5; V: TRBV9; D: TRBD1; length: 13; CDR3: ASSAGTGHNQPQH
J: TRBJ1-5; V: TRBV5-1; D: NA; length: 12; CDR3: ASSSGLASQPQH
J: TRBJ2-5; V: TRBV27; D: TRBD2; length: 15; CDR3: ASSYLTSGDNQETQY
J: TRBJ2-2; V: TRBV7-8; D: NA; length: 14; CDR3: ASSLWGTSNTGELF
J: TRBJ1-1; V: TRBV18; D: NA; length: 14; CDR3: ASSRPGGGRGTEAF
J: TRBJ2-5; V: TRBV7-2; D: NA; length: 13; CDR3: ASSLNLRGTRTQY
J: TRBJ2-1; V: TRBV12-3/TRBV12-4; D: NA; length: 15; CDR3: ASSPPWGGPSYNEQF
J: TRBJ2-1; V: TRBV20-1; D: TRBD2; length: 14; CDR3: SAKGSGGISYNEQF
J: TRBJ2-2; V: TRBV11-2; D: TRBD2; length: 14; CDR3: ASSRSGGTNTGELF
J: TRBJ2-2; V: TRBV9; D: NA; length: 11; CDR3: ASSVGVWGELF
J: TRBJ2-1; V: TRBV29-1; D: TRBD2; length: 13; CDR3: SVDLAGIVENGQF
J: TRBJ1-5; V: TRBV6-6; D: NA; length: 12; CDR3: ASADRASNQPQH
J: TRBJ2-5; V: TRBV21-1; D: NA; length: 12; CDR3: ASSNFKNQETQY
J: TRBJ2-7; V: TRBV12-3/TRBV12-4; D: NA; length: 12; CDR3: ASNILGPYYEQY
J: TRBJ2-6; V: TRBV29-1; D: NA; length: 12; CDR3: SAQGATGANVLT
J: TRBJ2-1; V: TRBV7-2; D: TRBD2; length: 15; CDR3: ASSFSPGGLAYNEQF